This is a list of T cell receptor beta chains from one sample in a study of cytomegalovirus exposure and HLA in healthy donors. Method: immunoSEQ multiplex PCR; TCRdb's copy keeps in-frame clones and lacks some. The sample gives about 63,000 clones, around 75% of which show up once; approximately 20% is in the top ten. The specimen sequenced was PBMCs. The origin of the receptors is a woman between 35 and 50 years old in good health and CMV-seropositive. Both conserved end residues are trimmed from each CDR3. The order of the fields is clone size, J gene, V gene, CDR3 protein. Some rows mark clone size as missing; the rest say once, few, many or name a class of expanded clone.

size: -; J: TRBJ1-6; V: TRBV28; CDR3: ASSFRDSPLH
size: -; J: TRBJ1-3; V: TRBV4-3; CDR3: ASSQTGQSGNTIY
size: -; J: TRBJ1-2; V: TRBV30; CDR3: AWSPNGQLSVGYT
size: few; J: TRBJ1-1; V: TRBV19; CDR3: ASSGTGFAAGEAF
size: -; J: TRBJ2-6; V: TRBV5-1; CDR3: ASSSTGTSGANVLT
size: -; J: TRBJ1-5; V: TRBV5-6; CDR3: ASGRQAYSNQPQH
size: -; J: TRBJ2-3; V: TRBV5-5; CDR3: ASSPGTARQLNTQY
size: -; J: TRBJ1-2; V: TRBV12-5; CDR3: ASGLYPRDRENGYT
size: once; J: TRBJ2-7; V: TRBV2; CDR3: ASSERVADQDEQY
size: -; J: TRBJ2-7; V: TRBV27; CDR3: ASTLQGGQGPYEQY
size: -; J: TRBJ2-7; V: TRBV4-3; CDR3: ASSQTRQGPYEQY
size: -; J: TRBJ1-6; V: TRBV5-5; CDR3: ASSLLGADSPLH
size: -; J: TRBJ1-4; V: TRBV4-1; CDR3: ASSTLRDRNEKLF
size: -; J: TRBJ2-1; V: TRBV7-3; CDR3: ASSHQSSGGATYNEQF
size: -; J: TRBJ2-3; V: TRBV28; CDR3: ASTPGGAGGDTQY
size: -; J: -; V: TRBV6-1; CDR3: ASSADSFYEQY
size: -; J: TRBJ2-7; V: TRBV13; CDR3: ASSTEGRVTYEQY
size: -; J: TRBJ2-3; V: TRBV9; CDR3: ASSPRTGPTDTQY
size: -; J: TRBJ2-2; V: TRBV6-4; CDR3: ASSDLAGNTGELF
size: -; J: TRBJ1-1; V: TRBV27; CDR3: ASSLHTGNTEAF
size: -; J: TRBJ1-2; V: TRBV5-1; CDR3: ASRSDTGDYGYT
size: few; J: TRBJ2-1; V: TRBV19; CDR3: ASGTASYNEQF
size: -; J: TRBJ1-2; V: TRBV6-1; CDR3: ASSESGVNGYT
size: -; J: TRBJ2-1; V: TRBV7-2; CDR3: ASSLELGTYNEQF
size: -; J: TRBJ1-2; V: TRBV10-3; CDR3: AISELVYGYT
size: few; J: TRBJ2-7; V: TRBV28; CDR3: ASSLGTSGTGSYEQY
size: -; J: -; V: TRBV18; CDR3: ASSPSSRSYEQY
size: once; J: TRBJ2-1; V: TRBV4-3; CDR3: ASSQAAGTRGANEQF
size: -; J: TRBJ2-3; V: TRBV7-2; CDR3: ASSLVGSGAITDTQY
size: -; J: TRBJ1-6; V: TRBV6-6; CDR3: ASSSGTVRSPLH
size: -; J: TRBJ1-2; V: TRBV5-4; CDR3: ASRGQTYGYT
size: once; J: TRBJ2-7; V: TRBV7-9; CDR3: ASSLVDKAYEQY
size: -; J: TRBJ2-1; V: TRBV2; CDR3: ASTTGSGGAPYNEQF
size: -; J: TRBJ1-2; V: TRBV7-9; CDR3: ASRDRPDYGYT
size: -; J: TRBJ1-4; V: TRBV27; CDR3: ASSLSIPRGIANEKLF
size: -; J: TRBJ2-7; V: TRBV6-6; CDR3: ASRQGGLYEQY
size: -; J: TRBJ2-7; V: TRBV4-3; CDR3: ASSQGSSYEQY
size: -; J: TRBJ2-1; V: TRBV12-5; CDR3: ASGSRGGSYNEQF
size: -; J: TRBJ2-7; V: TRBV19; CDR3: ASSRGTSGASYEQY
size: few; J: TRBJ2-2; V: TRBV9; CDR3: ASSVGVSGGTRGELF